The 8 T cell receptor beta chains listed next were all sequenced from one sample in a study of shared clonotypes between healthy human individuals. Assay: immunoSEQ multiplex PCR; the TCRdb copy retains only in-frame clones and omits some. The sample includes a few million clones, under 97% of them seen just once. The material sequenced was naive CD4+ T cells sorted from blood. Specified subset: CD45RA+ positively selected. Every receptor here comes from a man aged 18 to 29 in good health.

The V call is TRBV4-1, the J call TRBJ1-2; the D is unclear. The CDR3 spans 15 residues. Germline-derived CDR1 and CDR2 are MGHRA and YSYEKL. Trimming took 0 bases from V and 2 from J, leaving 10 bases between them. In DNA, the CDR3 is TGCGCCAGCAGCCAAGATGAGGTATCGAACTATGGCTACACCTTC. This translates into CASSQDEVSNYGYTF.

The genes are TRBV6-1 and TRBJ2-7; weak D call: TRBD2 (5 bases). The CDR3 sequence is 15 residues long. Looked up from germline, CDR1 is MNHNS and CDR2 is SASEGT. V gave up 6 bases and J gave up 2 bases, with 17 bases separating them. The CDR3 is CASSRAGPGTYEQYF. The CDR3 DNA reads as TGTGCCAGCAGCCGGGCCGGGCCGGGGACCTACGAGCAGTACTTC.

In its sample, this clone was seen once. The genes are TRBV11-2 and TRBJ1-2; D unclear. This CDR3 region has 12 residues. CDR1 is SGHAT and CDR2 is FQNNGV in the germline V gene. V lost 3 bases and J 5 bases, leaving 7 bases between the germline ends. The CDR3 sequence is CASSFSGYGYTF. CDR3 DNA sequence: TGTGCCAGCAGCTTCTCGGGGTATGGCTACACCTTC.

The chain has TRBV18 and TRBJ1-1; 7 bases align to TRBD1. J gave up 4 bases and V 6 bases, and 5 bases lay outside the gene matches. Germline values: CDR1 KGHSH, CDR2 LQKENI. The length of the CDR3 is 13 residues. CDR3 amino acids: CASSPDRFTEAFF. The CDR3 region has the DNA TGTGCCAGCTCGCCGGACAGGTTCACTGAAGCTTTCTTT. Using reference TRBV18 and TRBJ1-1 for the parts outside the CDR3, the full variable domain is NAGVMQNPRHLVRRRGQEARLRCSPMKGHSHVYWYRQLPEEGLKFMVYLQKENIIDESGMPKERFSAEFPKEGPSILRIQQVVRGDSAAYFCASSPDRFTEAFFGQGTRLTVV.

In regard to this clone: Other DNA sequences of this sample code for an identical CDR3. The rearrangement uses TRBV6-5 and TRBJ1-4; 7 bases map to TRBD1. Germline V gene data show CDR1 as MNHEY and CDR2 as SVGAGI. The CDR3 covers 15 residues. V lost 2 bases, J lost 8 bases, and 8 bases stayed unmatched. The CDR3 here is CASSYGAGGGEKLFF. CDR3 nucleotide sequence: TGTGCCAGCAGTTACGGGGCAGGGGGTGGCGAAAAACTGTTTTTT.

Regarding this clone: The same CDR3 also results from other DNA sequences found in this sample. V is TRBV7-2 and J is TRBJ1-2; D is unclear. The V gene's germline CDR1 is SGHTA and CDR2 FQGNSA. Trimming stripped 1 base from V and 2 bases from J, with 8 bases between. The CDR3 is 14 amino acids. The CDR3: CASSLDPGNYGYTF. Written as DNA, the CDR3 is TGTGCCAGCAGCTTAGATCCGGGAAACTATGGCTACACCTTC.

The rearrangement links TRBV10-3 to TRBJ2-1; possible D gene TRBD1, 7 bases. Looked up from germline, CDR1 is ENHRY and CDR2 is SYGVKD. The CDR3 contains 16 residues. Trimming pared 0 bases from V and 9 bases from J, leaving 18 bases between. The CDR3 DNA is TGTGCCATCAGTGAGTCCGAGAGCCGGCAGGGGGGTGAGCAGTTCTTC. Protein sequence: CAISESESRQGGEQFF.

The rearrangement links TRBV30 to TRBJ2-7; a possible D gene is TRBD1 (5 bases). Trimming took off 4 bases at V and 3 bases at J, with 13 bases between the two ends. The germline V gene encodes CDR1 GTSNPN and CDR2 SVGIG (reference sequence). The CDR3 length is 13 residues. CDR3 amino acids: CAWNPGRDYEQYF. CDR3 in DNA: TGTGCCTGGAACCCAGGCAGGGACTACGAGCAGTACTTC.